Listed below are T cell receptor beta chains from one sample, sequenced in a study of blood T cell repertoires in COVID-19. Clones were sequenced by immunoSEQ multiplex PCR, and TCRdb holds only the in-frame ones, with some missing. The data show 110,000 or so clones, under 80% seen once. Sequenced input: peripheral blood. The receptors stem from a man aged 50-59 years with acute or convalescent COVID-19. Each CDR3 is given with its conserved first and last residue.

TRBV19	TRBJ1-1	CASSIAQTGVKAFF
TRBV6-5	TRBJ2-7	CASSYGAGPYPYEQYF
TRBV6-1	TRBJ1-1	CASSEAQGFTEAFF
TRBV28	TRBJ2-1	CASTQGTSGVPYNEQFF
TRBV29-1	TRBJ1-2	CSVNRDSSYGYTF
TRBV11-2	TRBJ2-5	CASSPGLAGGIQETQYF
TRBV9	TRBJ1-2	CASSVGPTGEEHGYTF
TRBV12-3/TRBV12-4	TRBJ1-1	CASRGPGGTEAFF
TRBV11-1	TRBJ1-1	CASSQRSTEAFF
TRBV18	TRBJ1-2	CASSPPFQGATNYGYTF
TRBV9	TRBJ2-1	CASSVLAGGNEQFF
TRBV9	TRBJ1-2	CASSVSGHGYTF
TRBV30	TRBJ2-7	CAWSGQGLVYEQYF
TRBV7-9	TRBJ2-1	CASSLSLGLEQFF
TRBV21-1	TRBJ1-6	CASSKGATGLAHNSPLHF
TRBV7-2	TRBJ2-5	CASSWGQGGETQYF
TRBV10-1	TRBJ2-2	CASSELAGATGELFF
TRBV27	TRBJ2-5	CASSKYSQETQYF
TRBV20-1	TRBJ2-3	CSASRAIDTQYF
TRBV5-1	TRBJ2-7	CASSLELADYEQYF
TRBV5-5	TRBJ1-1	CASRPTWNTEAFF
TRBV21-1	TRBJ2-3	CASSKGGLAGAWVGTDTQYF
TRBV28	TRBJ2-3	CASSLPLIRVGGTDTQYF
TRBV6-5	TRBJ1-4	CASSSPGDSEKLFF
TRBV4-1	TRBJ1-1	CASSSPGQVNEAFF
TRBV27	TRBJ2-5	CASSGVAGGQETQYF
TRBV19	TRBJ1-3	CASSIWGAGNTIYF
TRBV11-3	TRBJ2-6	CASSLDGTGANVLTF